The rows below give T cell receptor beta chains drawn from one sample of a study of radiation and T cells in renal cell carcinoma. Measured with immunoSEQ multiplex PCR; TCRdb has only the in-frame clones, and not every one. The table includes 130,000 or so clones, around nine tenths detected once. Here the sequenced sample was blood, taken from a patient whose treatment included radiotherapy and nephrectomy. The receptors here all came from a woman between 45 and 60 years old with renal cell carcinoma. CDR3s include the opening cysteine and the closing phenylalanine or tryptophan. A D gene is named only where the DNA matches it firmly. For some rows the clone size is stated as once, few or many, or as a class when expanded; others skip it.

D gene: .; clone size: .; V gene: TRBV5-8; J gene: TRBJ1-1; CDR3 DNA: TGTGCCAGCGGCTACCGATTGAACACTGAAGCTTTCTTT; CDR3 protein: CASGYRLNTEAFF
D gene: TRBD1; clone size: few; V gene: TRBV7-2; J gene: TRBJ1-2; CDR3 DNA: TGTGCCAGCAGCTTAGCAGGGGGCGGCTATGGCTACACCTTC; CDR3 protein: CASSLAGGGYGYTF
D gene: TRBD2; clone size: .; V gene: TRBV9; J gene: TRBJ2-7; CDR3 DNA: TGTGCCAGCAGCAAGACTAGCGGGGCGGCCTACGAGCAGTACTTC; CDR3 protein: CASSKTSGAAYEQYF
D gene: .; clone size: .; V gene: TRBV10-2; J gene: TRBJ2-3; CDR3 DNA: TGCGCCAGCAGTGAGGTGGCAGATACGCAGTATTTT; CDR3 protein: CASSEVADTQYF
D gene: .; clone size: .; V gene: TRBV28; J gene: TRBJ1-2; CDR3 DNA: TGTGCCAGCAGCCTTGGGCAGACCCCTAGCTACACCTTC; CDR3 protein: CASSLGQTPSYTF
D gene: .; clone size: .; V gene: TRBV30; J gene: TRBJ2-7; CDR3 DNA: TGTGCCTGGAACCGGGGTCCCCCTCACGAGCAGTACTTC; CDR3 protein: CAWNRGPPHEQYF
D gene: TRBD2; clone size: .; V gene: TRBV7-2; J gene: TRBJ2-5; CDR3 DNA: TGTGCCAGTCTCTCGCGGGGGTGGTACCAAGAGACCCAGTACTTC; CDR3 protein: CASLSRGWYQETQYF
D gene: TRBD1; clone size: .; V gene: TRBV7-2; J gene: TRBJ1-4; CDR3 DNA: TGTGCCAGCAGCTTTCAGGGGGCAACTAATGAAAAACTGTTTTTT; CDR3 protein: CASSFQGATNEKLFF
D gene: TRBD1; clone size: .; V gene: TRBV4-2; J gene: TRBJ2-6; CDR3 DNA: TGTGCCAGCAGCCGCACGACAGGGGAAACTGGGGCCAACGTCCTGACTTTC; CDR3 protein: CASSRTTGETGANVLTF
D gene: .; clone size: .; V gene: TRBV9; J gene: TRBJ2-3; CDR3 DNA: TGTGCCAGCAGCCCCCGAGTGGGGCATGAAGATACGCAGTATTTT; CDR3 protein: CASSPRVGHEDTQYF
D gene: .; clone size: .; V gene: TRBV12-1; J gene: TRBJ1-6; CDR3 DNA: TGTGCCAGCAGCTCCCTTATCGGGGTTAGATCACCCCTCCACTTT; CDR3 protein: CASSSLIGVRSPLHF
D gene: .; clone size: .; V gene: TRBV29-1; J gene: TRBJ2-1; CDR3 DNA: TGCAGCGTTGAAGAAGGCCGGGGCTCCTACAATGAGCAGTTCTTC; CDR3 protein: CSVEEGRGSYNEQFF
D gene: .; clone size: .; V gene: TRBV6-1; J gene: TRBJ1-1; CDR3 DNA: TGTGCCAGCAGCGTTACAGATTTGAACACTGAAGCTTTCTTT; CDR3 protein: CASSVTDLNTEAFF
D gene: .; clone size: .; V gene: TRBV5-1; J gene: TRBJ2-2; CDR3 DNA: TGCGCCAGCAGCTTGTTGGGTCAAGCGAACACCGGGGAGCTGTTTTTT; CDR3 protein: CASSLLGQANTGELFF
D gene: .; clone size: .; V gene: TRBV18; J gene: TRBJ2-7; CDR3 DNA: TGTGCCAGCTCACCGGACAGTTCGCCCTACGAGCAGTACTTC; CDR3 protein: CASSPDSSPYEQYF
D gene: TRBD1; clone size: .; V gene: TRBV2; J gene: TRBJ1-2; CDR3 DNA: TGTGCCAGCGGGGGACAGCCGAACTATGGCTACACCTTC; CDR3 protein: CASGGQPNYGYTF
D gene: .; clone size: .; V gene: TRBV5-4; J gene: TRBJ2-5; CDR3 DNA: TGTGCCAGCAGCTTGGGTTCCTTCGGAGAGACCCAGTACTTC; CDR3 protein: CASSLGSFGETQYF
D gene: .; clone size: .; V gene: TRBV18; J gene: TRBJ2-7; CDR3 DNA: TGTGCCAGCTCACCCCAAACAGGGAACGAGCAGTACTTC; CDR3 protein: CASSPQTGNEQYF
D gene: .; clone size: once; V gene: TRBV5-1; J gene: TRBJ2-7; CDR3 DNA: TGCGCCAGCAGCTTGGGAGGACAGAAATCCGAGCAGTACTTC; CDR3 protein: CASSLGGQKSEQYF
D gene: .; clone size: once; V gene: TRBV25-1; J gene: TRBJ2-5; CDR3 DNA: TGTGCCAGCAGTGAATGGGGAAAAGAGACCCAGTACTTC; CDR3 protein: CASSEWGKETQYF
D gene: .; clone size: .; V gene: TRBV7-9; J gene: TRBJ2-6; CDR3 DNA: TGTGCCAGCAGCTTAGCGGGGCCCTACTCTGGGGCCAACGTCCTGACTTTC; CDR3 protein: CASSLAGPYSGANVLTF
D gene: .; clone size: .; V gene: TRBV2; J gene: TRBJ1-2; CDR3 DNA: TGTGCCAGCAGCGCGACGGGGTCCGGACATGGCTACACCTTC; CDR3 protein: CASSATGSGHGYTF
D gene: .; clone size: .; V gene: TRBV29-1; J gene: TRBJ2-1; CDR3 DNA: TGCAGCGTTGATTATCTAGTCGGGACTGAGCAGTTCTTC; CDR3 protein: CSVDYLVGTEQFF
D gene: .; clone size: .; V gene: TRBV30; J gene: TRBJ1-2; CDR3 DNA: TGTGCCTGGAGGATGGACAGCTTCTATGGCTACACCTTC; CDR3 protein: CAWRMDSFYGYTF
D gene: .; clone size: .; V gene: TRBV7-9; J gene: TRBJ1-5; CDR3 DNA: TGTGCCAGCAGCTTAGATCTGGGGAATTATCAGCCCCAGCATTTT; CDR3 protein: CASSLDLGNYQPQHF
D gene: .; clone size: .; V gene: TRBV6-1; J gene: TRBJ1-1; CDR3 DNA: TGTGCCAGCAGGGGGGGGACTGAAGCTTTCTTT; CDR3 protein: CASRGGTEAFF
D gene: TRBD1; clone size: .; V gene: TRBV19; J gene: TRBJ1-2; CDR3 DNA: TGTGCCAGTAGTATGGGGGGACAGGTGAACCATGGCTACACCTTC; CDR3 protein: CASSMGGQVNHGYTF
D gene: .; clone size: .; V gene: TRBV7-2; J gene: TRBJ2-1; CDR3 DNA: TGTGCCAGCAGCTTAAGAGGGGGGGCCTACAATGAGCAGTTCTTC; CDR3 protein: CASSLRGGAYNEQFF
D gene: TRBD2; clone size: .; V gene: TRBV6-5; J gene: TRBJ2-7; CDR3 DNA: TGTGCCAGCAGTTACGATGGGGGGGGCGAGCAGTACTTC; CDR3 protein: CASSYDGGGEQYF
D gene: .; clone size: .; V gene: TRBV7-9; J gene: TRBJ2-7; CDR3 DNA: TGTGCCAGCAGCTTAGATTATACGCAGGGCTCCTACGAGCAGTACTTC; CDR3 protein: CASSLDYTQGSYEQYF
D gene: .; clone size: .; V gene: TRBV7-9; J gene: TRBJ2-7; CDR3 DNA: TGTGCCAGCAGCATTCTGACAGGTTTCCTCTACGAGCAGTACTTC; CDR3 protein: CASSILTGFLYEQYF
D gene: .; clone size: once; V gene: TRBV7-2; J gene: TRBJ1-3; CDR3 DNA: TGTGCCAGCAGCTCATATGGAAACACCATATATTTT; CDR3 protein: CASSSYGNTIYF
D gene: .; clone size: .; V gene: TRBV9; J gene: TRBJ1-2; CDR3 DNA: TGTGCCAGCACCTCCGACAGACACCGTAACTATGGCTACACCTTC; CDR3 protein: CASTSDRHRNYGYTF
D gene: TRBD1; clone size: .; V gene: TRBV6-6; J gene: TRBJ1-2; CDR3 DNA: TGTGCCAGCAGCCCCAGACAGGGGGAGGGCTACACCTTC; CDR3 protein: CASSPRQGEGYTF
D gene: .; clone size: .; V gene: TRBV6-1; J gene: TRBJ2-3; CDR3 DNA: TGTGCCAGCAGTGAAACGGGATTAGCTCGCACAGATACGCAGTATTTT; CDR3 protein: CASSETGLARTDTQYF
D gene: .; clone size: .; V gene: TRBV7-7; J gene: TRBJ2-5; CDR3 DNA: TGTGCTAGCAGCCGTCTAATGGCCAACCGAGAGACCCAGTACTTC; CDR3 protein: CASSRLMANRETQYF
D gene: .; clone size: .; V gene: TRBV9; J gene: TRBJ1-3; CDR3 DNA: TGTGCCAGCAGCGTAGATCAGACAGCCGGAAACACCATATATTTT; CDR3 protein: CASSVDQTAGNTIYF
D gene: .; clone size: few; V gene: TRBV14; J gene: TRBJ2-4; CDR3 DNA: TGTGCCAGCAGCTCCCGACTACAAAACATTCAGTACTTC; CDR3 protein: CASSSRLQNIQYF
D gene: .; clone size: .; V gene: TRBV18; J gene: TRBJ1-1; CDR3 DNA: TGTGCCAGCTCACCACGAGCGAAGAACACTGAAGCTTTCTTT; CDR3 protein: CASSPRAKNTEAFF
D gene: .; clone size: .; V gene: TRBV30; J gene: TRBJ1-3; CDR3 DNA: TGTGCCTGGAGCATGGGGGCTATAAACACCATATATTTT; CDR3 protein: CAWSMGAINTIYF
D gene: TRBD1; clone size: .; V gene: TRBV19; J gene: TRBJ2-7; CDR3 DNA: TGTGCCAGTAGTATTGGACAGGGGGCGTCGGGTCTTCAGTACGAGCAGTACTTC; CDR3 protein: CASSIGQGASGLQYEQYF
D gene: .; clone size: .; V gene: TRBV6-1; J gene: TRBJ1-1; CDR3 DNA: TGTGCCAGCAAGGGGGGGATGAGAGAGAACACTGAAGCTTTCTTT; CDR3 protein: CASKGGMRENTEAFF
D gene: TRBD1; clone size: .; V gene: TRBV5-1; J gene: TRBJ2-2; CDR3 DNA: TGCGCCAGCAGCTTGGGGCAGGGGGCCGCCGGGGAGCTGTTTTTT; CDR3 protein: CASSLGQGAAGELFF
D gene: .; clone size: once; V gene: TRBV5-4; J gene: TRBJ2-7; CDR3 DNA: TGTGCCAGCAGCTTGGAGGCGGTGGCGTCCTACGAGCAGTACTTC; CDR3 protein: CASSLEAVASYEQYF
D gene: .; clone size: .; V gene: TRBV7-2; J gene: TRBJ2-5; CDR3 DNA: TGTGCCAGCAGCTTAGCGATTCTGGGGGTAGGGGAGACCCAGTACTTC; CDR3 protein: CASSLAILGVGETQYF
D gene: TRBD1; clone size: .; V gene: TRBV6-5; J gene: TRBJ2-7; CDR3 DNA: TGTGCCAGCAGTTACAAGCGGACAGGGGCTTACGAGCAGTACTTC; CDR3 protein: CASSYKRTGAYEQYF
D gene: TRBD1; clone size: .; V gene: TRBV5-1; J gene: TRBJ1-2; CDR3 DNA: TGCGCCAGCAGCTTGACCGGGACAGGGGTCTATGGCTACACCTTC; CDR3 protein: CASSLTGTGVYGYTF
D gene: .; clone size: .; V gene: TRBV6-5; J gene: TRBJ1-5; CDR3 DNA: TGTGCCAGCAGTTACGGGCAGCACAATCAGCCCCAGCATTTT; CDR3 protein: CASSYGQHNQPQHF
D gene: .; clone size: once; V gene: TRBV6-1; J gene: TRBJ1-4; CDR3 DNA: TGTGCCAGCAGTGAGTCAACCTGGGGGCGCGGTAATGAAAAACTGTTTTTT; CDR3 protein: CASSESTWGRGNEKLFF
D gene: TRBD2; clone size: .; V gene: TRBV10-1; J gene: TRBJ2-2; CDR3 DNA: TGCGCCAGCAGTGACTCAGGACTAGCGAGGGGCACCGGGGAGCTGTTTTTT; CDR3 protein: CASSDSGLARGTGELFF
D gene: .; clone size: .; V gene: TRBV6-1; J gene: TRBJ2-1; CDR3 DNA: TGTGCCAGCAGTGGACAGCCTCACCCTACGTACAATGAGCAGTTCTTC; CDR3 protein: CASSGQPHPTYNEQFF
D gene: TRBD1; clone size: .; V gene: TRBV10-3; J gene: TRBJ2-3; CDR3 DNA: TGTGCCATCGGACAGGGGGCATCGGATACGCAGTATTTT; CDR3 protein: CAIGQGASDTQYF
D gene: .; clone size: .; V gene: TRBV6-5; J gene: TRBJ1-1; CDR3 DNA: TGTGCCAGCAGTTACTCTACCGGGACGGCAAGCACTGAAGCTTTCTTT; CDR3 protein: CASSYSTGTASTEAFF
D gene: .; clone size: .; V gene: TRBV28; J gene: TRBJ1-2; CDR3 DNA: TGTGCCAGCAGTTTAATTAACTATGGCTACACCTTC; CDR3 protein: CASSLINYGYTF
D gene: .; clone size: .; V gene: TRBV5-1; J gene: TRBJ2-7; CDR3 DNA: TGCGCCAGCAGCGAGGGCGGGGGCCGCTACGAGCAGTACTTC; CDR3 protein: CASSEGGGRYEQYF